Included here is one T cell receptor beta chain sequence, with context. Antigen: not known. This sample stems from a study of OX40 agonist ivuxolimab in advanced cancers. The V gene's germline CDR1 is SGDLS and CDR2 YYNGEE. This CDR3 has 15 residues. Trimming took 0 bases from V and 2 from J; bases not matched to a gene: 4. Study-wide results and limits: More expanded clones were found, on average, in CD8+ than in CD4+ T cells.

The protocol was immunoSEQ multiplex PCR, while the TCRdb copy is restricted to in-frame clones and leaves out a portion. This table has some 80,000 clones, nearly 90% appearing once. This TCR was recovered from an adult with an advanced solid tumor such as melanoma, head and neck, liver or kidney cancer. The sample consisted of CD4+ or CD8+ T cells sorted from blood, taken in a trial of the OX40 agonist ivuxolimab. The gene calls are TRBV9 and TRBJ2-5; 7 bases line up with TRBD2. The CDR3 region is CASSVGPGGQETQYF. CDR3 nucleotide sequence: TGTGCCAGCAGCGTAGGTCCGGGGGGTCAAGAGACCCAGTACTTC. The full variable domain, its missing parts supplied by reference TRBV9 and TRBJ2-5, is DSGVTQTPKHLITATGQRVTLRCSPRSGDLSVYWYQQSLDQGLQFLIQYYNGEERAKGNILERFSAQQFPDLHSELNLSSLELGDSALYFCASSVGPGGQETQYFGPGTRLLVL.